These 27 T cell receptor beta chains came from one sample sequenced in a study of blood T cell repertoires in COVID-19. Profiling relied on immunoSEQ multiplex PCR, and the TCRdb table lists in-frame clones only, not all of them. The repertoire holds 150,000 or so clones, with 85% to 90% as singletons. Sequencing was done on a sample of peripheral blood. The receptors come from a woman in her thirties or forties with acute or convalescent COVID-19.

The chain combines TRBV11-3 with TRBJ1-3, with D hard to call. The V end was cut by 1 base, the J end by 10 bases, with 14 bases between. This CDR3 is built from 14 residues. Germline V gives CDR1 SGHNT, CDR2 YENEEA. CDR3 amino acids: CASSLAGVRGTIYF. In DNA form, the CDR3 reads TGTGCCAGCAGCTTAGCAGGAGTCCGCGGGACCATATATTTT.

The chain is built from TRBV24-1 and TRBJ2-2; TRBD2 matches 13 bases. Germline CDR1 and CDR2: KGHDR and SFDVKD. The CDR3 contains 16 residues. Germline trimming cut 5 bases from V and 5 bases from J; bases unmatched to any gene: 4. CDR3 DNA: TGTGCCACCAGTGGGACTAGCGGGAGAGATACCGGGGAGCTGTTTTTT. Protein sequence: CATSGTSGRDTGELFF.

This rearrangement joins TRBV7-2 to TRBJ1-2, with TRBD1 matching over 8 bases. The CDR3 has 18 amino acids. The germline gives CDR1 SGHTA, CDR2 FQGNSA. With 5 bases clipped from V and 2 bases from J, the junction kept 16 bases outside the gene matches. The CDR3 DNA reads as TGTGCCAGCAGCCTGCCCGTACCGGGACAGGCGGGGAACTATGGCTACACCTTC. This translates into CASSLPVPGQAGNYGYTF.

A single count supports this clone. The V and J genes are TRBV18 and TRBJ2-1, with D tentatively TRBD2 (6 bases). The germline V and J ends were trimmed by 2 bases and 3 bases, with 14 bases remaining between them. CDR1 is KGHSH and CDR2 is LQKENI in the germline V gene. CDR3 length: 16 residues. The DNA for the CDR3 is TGTGCCAGCTCACCAACCCGCGGGACGGACTACAATGAGCAGTTCTTC. Translation: CASSPTRGTDYNEQFF.

The chain links TRBV19 to TRBJ2-1; 8 nucleotides match TRBD2. The CDR3 is made up of 16 amino acids. The V segment lost 6 bases and the J segment 0 bases; nucleotides outside the gene matches: 7. Germline V gene data show CDR1 as LNHDA and CDR2 as SQIVND (reference sequence). CDR3 in amino acids: CASSLTGTSSYNEQFF. The CDR3, as DNA: TGTGCCAGTAGCCTAACCGGGACTAGCTCCTACAATGAGCAGTTCTTC.

V and J are TRBV7-3 and TRBJ2-7; TRBD2 matches 9 bases. J lost 3 bases, V lost 2 bases, and 5 bases had no gene match. Looked up from germline, CDR1 is SGHTA and CDR2 is FQGTGA. CDR3 size: 15 residues. The CDR3 here is CASSLLAGGVYEQYF. The CDR3 DNA reads as TGTGCCAGCAGCTTACTGGCGGGAGGGGTCTACGAGCAGTACTTC.

V gene TRBV27 combines with J gene TRBJ2-7; TRBD2 might be the D (5 bases). Germline assignment: CDR1 MNHEY and CDR2 SMNVEV (reference sequence). The CDR3 spans 12 residues. V lost 3 bases and J lost 4, with 7 bases in between. CDR3 residues: CASSFGGYEQYF. The CDR3 DNA sequence: TGTGCCAGCAGTTTTGGCGGGTACGAGCAGTACTTC.

This clone was observed a single time. The J gene is TRBJ1-5, the V gene TRBV7-2; D is ambiguous. The germline gives CDR1 SGHTA, CDR2 FQGNSA. The CDR3 is made up of 15 amino acids. V was pared by 1 base and J by 1 base, with 8 bases between. This CDR3 reads CASSLVGGSNQPQHF. The CDR3, as DNA: TGTGCCAGCAGCTTAGTTGGCGGGAGCAATCAGCCCCAGCATTTT.

This sequence joins TRBV12-1 and TRBJ2-7; the table's D call TRBD1 went unverified against the DNA. TRBV12-1 is noted as a pseudogene. The CDR3 has 15 amino acids. The CDR3 coding sequence is TGTGCCAGCAGCTTCACATGGGACAGAGCCTACGAGCAGTACTTC. This translates into CASSFTWDRAYEQYF.

The chain recombines TRBV6-5 with TRBJ2-4; perhaps TRBD2 as D (6 bases). The germline V gene encodes CDR1 MNHEY and CDR2 SVGAGI. Trimming took 7 bases from V and 5 from J, leaving 18 bases between them. The CDR3 is 15 amino acids. CDR3 in amino acids: CASNQRGLGQNIQYF. In DNA form, the CDR3 reads TGTGCCAGCAACCAAAGGGGACTGGGTCAAAACATTCAGTACTTC.

The V and J genes are TRBV24-1 and TRBJ1-5, with a tentative D call TRBD1 (5 bases). Germline V lookup: CDR1 KGHDR, CDR2 SFDVKD. The CDR3 covers 14 residues. Trimming removed 4 bases at V and 9 bases at J, with 15 bases between. The chain's CDR3 is CATSEPRVQGPQHF. CDR3 in DNA: TGTGCCACCAGTGAACCCCGGGTCCAGGGGCCCCAGCATTTT.

The V gene is TRBV29-1, the J gene TRBJ2-4; D uncertain. This CDR3 comprises 13 residues. V lost 4 bases to trimming and J lost 0 bases, with 7 bases between them. Germline CDR1 SQVTM, CDR2 ANQGSEA. The CDR3 reads CSVAPLAKNIQYF. The CDR3 DNA sequence: TGCAGCGTTGCCCCACTAGCCAAAAACATTCAGTACTTC.

This chain uses TRBV27 with TRBJ2-3; D unclear. This CDR3 spans 15 amino acids. Per germline, CDR1 MNHEY and CDR2 SMNVEV (reference sequence). V gave up 2 bases and J gave up 4 bases, with 13 bases separating them. CDR3: CASSLKPAYSDTQYF. The CDR3 DNA follows: TGTGCCAGCAGTTTAAAACCCGCTTACTCAGATACGCAGTATTTT.

The chain recombines TRBV27 with TRBJ2-7; tentatively, D is TRBD2 (5 bases). Deletions cut 4 bases from V and 3 bases from J, with 10 bases between. CDR3 length: 13 residues. Germline V gene data show CDR1 as MNHEY and CDR2 as SMNVEV (reference sequence). Written as DNA, the CDR3 is TGTGCCAGCAGTTCCTCGGGGTTCTACGAGCAGTACTTC. This sequence encodes CASSSSGFYEQYF.

This chain uses TRBV5-6 with TRBJ2-3, with 7 bases matching TRBD2. Trimming took 3 bases from V and 6 from J; bases not matched to a gene: 1. In germline, CDR1 is SGHDT, CDR2 YYEEEE. The CDR3 sequence is 12 residues long. The CDR3: CASSSGGDTQYF. CDR3 bases: TGTGCCAGCAGCTCCGGGGGGGATACGCAGTATTTT.

This clone was seen only once. The chain couples TRBV27 to TRBJ1-1, with a tentative D call TRBD1 (5 bases). CDR3 length: 15 residues. The V gene lost 2 bases and the J gene lost 1 base, with 11 bases spanning the gap. CDR1 is MNHEY and CDR2 is SMNVEV in the germline V gene (reference sequence). CDR3 sequence reads: CASSLGADRNTEAFF. The CDR3 nucleotides read TGTGCCAGCAGTTTAGGGGCTGATAGGAACACTGAAGCTTTCTTT.

The V and J genes are TRBV7-9 and TRBJ1-5; 10 nucleotides align to TRBD1. Germline trimming cut 5 bases from V and 8 bases from J; bases unmatched to any gene: 12. CDR1 is SEHNR, CDR2 FQNEAQ, per germline (reference sequence). The CDR3 has 16 residues. The CDR3: CASSEGTGVPLEPQHF. DNA of the CDR3: TGTGCCAGCAGCGAGGGGACAGGGGTCCCTTTAGAGCCCCAGCATTTT. The full variable domain, rest sourced from reference TRBV7-9 and TRBJ1-5, is DTGVSQNPRHKITKRGQNVTFRCDPISEHNRLYWYRQTLGQGPEFLTYFQNEAQLEKSRLLSDRFSAERPKGSFSTLEIQRTEQGDSAMYLCASSEGTGVPLEPQHFGDGTRLSIL.

The chain is built from TRBV19 and TRBJ1-4; D possibly corresponds to TRBD1 (6 bases). The CDR3 is 14 amino acids. V shed 7 bases and J shed 3 bases, with 12 bases lying between them. Germline assignment: CDR1 LNHDA and CDR2 SQIVND (reference sequence). The CDR3 loop is CASKKTGPNEKLFF. The CDR3 region has the DNA TGTGCCAGTAAGAAGACAGGCCCTAATGAAAAACTGTTTTTT.

The V call is TRBV4-1, the J call TRBJ2-7, with 7 bases that match TRBD1. The CDR3 loop spans 15 amino acids. V lost 4 bases and J lost 7; bases outside the gene matches: 13. Germline V gene sequence: CDR1 MGHRA, CDR2 YSYEKL. CDR3 sequence (DNA): TGCGCCAGCAGCCGGACAGGCGGTTACGGATTGGAGCAGTACTTC. Translating gives CASSRTGGYGLEQYF.

The chain combines TRBV27 with TRBJ2-1, with 7 nucleotides matching TRBD1. V shed 6 bases, J shed 3 bases, and the junction held 14 bases outside the gene matches. The CDR3 loop spans 17 amino acids. CDR1 is MNHEY and CDR2 is SMNVEV in the germline V gene (reference sequence). CDR3 sequence: CASRTTGTSVNYNEQFF. The CDR3 nucleotides are TGTGCCAGCAGAACGACAGGGACATCTGTAAACTACAATGAGCAGTTCTTC.

The chain links TRBV4-2 to TRBJ2-3, with 10 bases aligning to TRBD2. V was clipped by 1 base and J by 5 bases; unmatched bases: 6. The CDR3 extends over 16 amino acids. Germline V gives CDR1 LGHNA, CDR2 YNFKEQ. CDR3 in amino acids: CASSQVPSGSRDTQYF. The CDR3 nucleotides read TGTGCCAGCAGCCAAGTTCCTAGCGGGAGTCGAGATACGCAGTATTTT.

This sequence joins TRBV9 and TRBJ1-2; D remains unclear. The CDR3 length is 16 residues. Per the germline V gene, CDR1 is SGDLS and CDR2 is YYNGEE. Trimming took off 2 bases at V and 0 bases at J, with 14 bases between the two ends. CDR3 loop: CASSVSPVATNYGYTF. In nucleotides, the CDR3 is TGTGCCAGCAGCGTTAGTCCCGTAGCCACTAACTATGGCTACACCTTC.

This rearrangement joins TRBV3-1 (or the pseudogene TRBV3-2) to TRBJ2-2; 7 bases line up with TRBD2. V lost 2 bases and J lost 5; bases outside the gene matches: 8. CDR3 length: 16 amino acids. The germline CDR1 and CDR2 sequences are LGHDT and YNNKEL (reference sequence). CDR3 DNA sequence: TGTGCCAGCAGCCAACCTAGGCGGGACTATACCGGGGAGCTGTTTTTT. Translation gives CASSQPRRDYTGELFF.

V usage is TRBV2 and J usage is TRBJ2-7; D is perhaps TRBD2 (5 bases). The CDR3 sequence is 14 residues long. The V and J ends lost 6 bases and 1 base respectively, with 13 bases between them. The germline CDR1 and CDR2 sequences are SNHLY and FYNNEI. The CDR3 DNA reads as TGTGCCAGCAGAGTGAGGGCTGGTTCCTACGAGCAGTACTTC. Its translation: CASRVRAGSYEQYF. Looking up the rest from reference TRBV2 and TRBJ2-7 gives the full variable domain: EPEVTQTPSHQVTQMGQEVILRCVPISNHLYFYWYRQILGQKVEFLVSFYNNEISEKSEIFDDQFSVERPDGSNFTLKIRSTKLEDSAMYFCASRVRAGSYEQYFGPGTRLTVT.

V gene TRBV18 combines with J gene TRBJ2-7; D is perhaps TRBD1 (6 bases). Trimming took 3 bases from V and 5 from J, leaving 11 bases between them. CDR1 KGHSH and CDR2 LQKENI come from the germline V gene. The CDR3 has 13 residues. CDR3 coding DNA: TGTGCCAGCTCACCCTCCAGGGGTGACGAGCAGTACTTC. Translation: CASSPSRGDEQYF.

The genes are TRBV27 and TRBJ2-7; TRBD2 matches 8 bases. Germline trimming cut 2 bases from V and 5 bases from J; bases unmatched to any gene: 11. The CDR3 sequence is 16 residues long. CDR1 is MNHEY and CDR2 is SMNVEV in the germline V gene (reference sequence). The CDR3 is CASSLPTLAGPDEQYF. Here the CDR3 DNA reads TGTGCCAGCAGTTTACCCACCCTAGCGGGCCCCGACGAGCAGTACTTC.

The gene calls are TRBV9 and TRBJ1-1, with 7 nucleotides matching TRBD1. The junction had 1 base not matched to a gene; V was cut back by 3 bases and J by 5 bases. The CDR3 spans 12 residues. Per germline, CDR1 SGDLS and CDR2 YYNGEE. CDR3 DNA: TGTGCCAGCAGCGCGACAGGGACTGAAGCTTTCTTT. This translates into CASSATGTEAFF.